This TCR beta chain was sequenced during a study of blood T cell repertoires in COVID-19. Overall study: Samples of COVID-19 (acute and convalescent) were obtained from the United States, Italy and Spain. T cells, B-cell-depleted T cells, or PBMCs provided the cDNA or gDNA that served as material.

Clones were sequenced by immunoSEQ multiplex PCR, and TCRdb holds only the in-frame ones, with some missing. The data show 90,000 to 140,000 clones, under 80% seen once. Germline V gene data show CDR1 as ENHRY and CDR2 as SYGVKD. This CDR3 spans 17 amino acids. The V gene lost 2 bases and the J gene lost 0 bases, with 13 bases spanning the gap. This clone was detected only a few times. The sample taken for sequencing was peripheral blood. The V and J genes are TRBV10-3 and TRBJ2-2, with unresolved D. The receptor was derived from a woman aged 70-85 years with acute or convalescent COVID-19. This CDR3 is CAISELLPSSNTGELFF. CDR3 nucleotides: TGTGCCATCAGTGAGCTACTACCGAGCTCGAACACCGGGGAGCTGTTTTTT.